The 5 T cell receptor beta chains in this list originate from one sample, sequenced in a study of shared clonotypes between healthy human individuals. Libraries were prepared by immunoSEQ multiplex PCR; TCRdb keeps only in-frame clonotypes and omits some of them. The data show about 490,000 clones, about 80% seen once. The sequenced material came from PBMCs. The receptors were sampled from a woman in her 40s in good health. Some clones in this sample may be carry-over from other donors' samples.

This clone was found once. The chain uses TRBV10-3 and TRBJ2-7; TRBD2 aligns across 11 bases. The CDR3 covers 14 residues. Germline V gene sequence: CDR1 ENHRY, CDR2 SYGVKD. V shed 6 bases, J shed 2 bases, and the junction held 3 bases outside the gene matches. CDR3 sequence reads: CAIRGTSGTYEQYF. CDR3 coding DNA: TGTGCCATCAGAGGGACTAGCGGAACCTACGAGCAGTACTTC.

This clone showed up just a few times. This sequence joins TRBV30 and TRBJ1-1; D gene ambiguous. Trimming removed 1 base at V and 5 bases at J, with 11 bases between. Per germline, CDR1 GTSNPN and CDR2 SVGIG (reference sequence). This CDR3 is built from 13 residues. CDR3 residues: CAWSAQGGTEAFF. The DNA for the CDR3 is TGTGCCTGGAGTGCCCAAGGCGGTACTGAAGCTTTCTTT. Full variable domain (missing parts from reference TRBV30 and TRBJ1-1): SQTIHQWPATLVQPVGSPLSLECTVEGTSNPNLYWYRQAAGRGLQLLFYSVGIGQISSEVPQNLSASRPQDRQFILSSKKLLLSDSGFYLCAWSAQGGTEAFFGQGTRLTVV.

This clone appeared a few times. The CDR3 sequence is CASSATSGFSYNEQFF. The CDR3 bases are TGCGCCAGCAGCGCGACTAGCGGGTTCTCCTACAATGAGCAGTTCTTC. The chain has TRBV5-1 and TRBJ2-1; 10 nucleotides agree with TRBD2. The germline CDR1 and CDR2 sequences are SGHRS and YFSETQ. The CDR3 contains 16 residues. V dropped 4 bases and J dropped 0; count of bases not matched to a gene: 4.

This clone turned up a few times. This rearrangement joins TRBV2 to TRBJ1-1, with D possibly matching TRBD1 (6 bases). The CDR3 length is 12 residues. CDR1 and CDR2 from the germline V gene are SNHLY and FYNNEI. Trimming shortened V by 7 bases and J by 3 bases, and 9 bases separated the two germline ends. The CDR3 sequence is CASIQGYTEAFF. The CDR3 nucleotides are TGTGCCAGCATACAGGGATACACTGAAGCTTTCTTT.

A note on this clone: Other DNA sequences in this sample translate to the same CDR3. This chain uses TRBV5-4 with TRBJ2-3; the match to TRBD2 covers 9 bases. Germline loops: CDR1 SGHNT, CDR2 YYREEE (reference sequence). V shed 4 bases and J 3 bases; nucleotides not matched to a gene: 3. This CDR3 has 14 amino acids. This CDR3 is CASSPGLATDTQYF. As DNA, the CDR3 is TGTGCCAGCAGCCCCGGACTAGCGACAGATACGCAGTATTTT.